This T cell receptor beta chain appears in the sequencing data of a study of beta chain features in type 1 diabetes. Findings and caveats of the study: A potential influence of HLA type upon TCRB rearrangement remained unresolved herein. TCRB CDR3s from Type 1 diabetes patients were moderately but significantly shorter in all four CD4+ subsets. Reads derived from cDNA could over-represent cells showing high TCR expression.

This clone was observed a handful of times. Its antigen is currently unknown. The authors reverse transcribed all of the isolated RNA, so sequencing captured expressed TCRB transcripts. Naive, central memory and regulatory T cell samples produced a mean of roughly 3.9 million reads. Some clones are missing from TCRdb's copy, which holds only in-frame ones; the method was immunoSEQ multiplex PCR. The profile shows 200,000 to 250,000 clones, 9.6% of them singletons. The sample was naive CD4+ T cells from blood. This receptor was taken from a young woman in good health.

This chain's CDR3 is CASSLGSNYEQYF. The CDR3 DNA follows: TGTGCCAGCAGCTTGGGCAGTAACTACGAGCAGTACTTC. The chain links TRBV5-4 to TRBJ2-7; no clear D. Between the trimmed V and J ends, which lost 0 bases and 3 bases, there was a span of 7 bases. Looked up from germline, CDR1 is SGHNT and CDR2 is YYREEE (reference sequence). The CDR3 consists of 13 residues.